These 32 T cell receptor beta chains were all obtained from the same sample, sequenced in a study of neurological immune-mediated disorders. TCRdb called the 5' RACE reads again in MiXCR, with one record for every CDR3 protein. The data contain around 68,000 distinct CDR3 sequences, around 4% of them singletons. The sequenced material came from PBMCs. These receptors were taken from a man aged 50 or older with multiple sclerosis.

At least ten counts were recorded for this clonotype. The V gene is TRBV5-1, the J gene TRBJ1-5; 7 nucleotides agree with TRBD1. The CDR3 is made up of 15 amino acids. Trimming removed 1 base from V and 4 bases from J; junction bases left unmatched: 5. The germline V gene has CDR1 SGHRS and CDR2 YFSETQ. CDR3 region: CASSLNRGLNQPQHF. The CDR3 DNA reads TGCGCCAGCAGCTTGAACAGGGGATTAAATCAGCCCCAGCATTTT.

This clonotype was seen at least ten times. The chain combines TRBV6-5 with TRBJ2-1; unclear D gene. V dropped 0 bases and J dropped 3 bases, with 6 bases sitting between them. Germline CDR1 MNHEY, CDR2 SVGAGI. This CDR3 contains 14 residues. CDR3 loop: CASSYSNSYNEQFF. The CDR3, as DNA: TGTGCCAGCAGTTACTCGAACAGCTACAATGAGCAGTTCTTC.

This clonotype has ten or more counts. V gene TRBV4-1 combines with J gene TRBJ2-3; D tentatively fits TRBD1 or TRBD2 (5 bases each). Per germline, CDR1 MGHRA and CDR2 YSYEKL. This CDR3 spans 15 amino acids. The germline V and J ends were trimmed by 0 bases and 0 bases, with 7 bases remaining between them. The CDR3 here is CASSQDEGSTDTQYF. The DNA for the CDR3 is TGCGCCAGCAGCCAAGATGAGGGGAGCACAGATACGCAGTATTTT.

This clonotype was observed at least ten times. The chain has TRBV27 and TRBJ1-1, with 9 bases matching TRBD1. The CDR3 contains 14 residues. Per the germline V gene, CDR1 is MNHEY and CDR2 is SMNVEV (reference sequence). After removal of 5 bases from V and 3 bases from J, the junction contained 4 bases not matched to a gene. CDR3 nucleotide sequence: TGTGCCAGCAGTGGAACAGGGGGCTACACTGAAGCTTTCTTT. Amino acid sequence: CASSGTGGYTEAFF.

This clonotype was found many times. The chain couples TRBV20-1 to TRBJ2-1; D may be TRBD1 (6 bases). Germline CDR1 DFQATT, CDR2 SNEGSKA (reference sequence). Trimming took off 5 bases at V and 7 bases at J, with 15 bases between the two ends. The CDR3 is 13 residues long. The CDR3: CSASGTRANEQFF. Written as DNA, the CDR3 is TGCAGTGCTTCCGGGACAAGGGCTAATGAGCAGTTCTTC.

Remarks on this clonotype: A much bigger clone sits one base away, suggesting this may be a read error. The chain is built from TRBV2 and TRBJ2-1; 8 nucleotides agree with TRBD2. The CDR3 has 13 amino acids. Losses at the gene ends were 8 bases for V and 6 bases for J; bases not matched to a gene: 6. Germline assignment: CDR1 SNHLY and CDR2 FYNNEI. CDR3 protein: CASGTRGGNEQFF. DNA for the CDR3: TGTGCCAGCGGGACTAGAGGGGGCAATGAGCAGTTCTTC.

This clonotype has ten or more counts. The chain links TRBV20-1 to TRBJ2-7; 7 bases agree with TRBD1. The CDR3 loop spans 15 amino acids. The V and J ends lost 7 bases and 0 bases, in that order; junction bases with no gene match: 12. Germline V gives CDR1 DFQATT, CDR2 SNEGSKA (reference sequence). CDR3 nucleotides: TGCAGTGTCCCGGGGCAGGGGGATCCCTCCTACGAGCAGTACTTC. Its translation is CSVPGQGDPSYEQYF.

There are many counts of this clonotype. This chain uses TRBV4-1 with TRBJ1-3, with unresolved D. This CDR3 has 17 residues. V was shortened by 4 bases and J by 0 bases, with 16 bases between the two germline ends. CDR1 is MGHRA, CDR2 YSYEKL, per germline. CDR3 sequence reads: CASSRRGGKVSGNTIYF. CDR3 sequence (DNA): TGCGCCAGCAGCCGCCGTGGAGGGAAGGTCTCTGGAAACACCATATATTTT.

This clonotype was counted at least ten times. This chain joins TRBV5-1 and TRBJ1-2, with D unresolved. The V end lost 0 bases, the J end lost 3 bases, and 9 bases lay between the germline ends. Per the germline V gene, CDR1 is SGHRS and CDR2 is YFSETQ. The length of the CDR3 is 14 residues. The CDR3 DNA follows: TGCGCCAGCAGCTTGGTCCCAAGCGACTATGGCTACACCTTC. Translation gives CASSLVPSDYGYTF.

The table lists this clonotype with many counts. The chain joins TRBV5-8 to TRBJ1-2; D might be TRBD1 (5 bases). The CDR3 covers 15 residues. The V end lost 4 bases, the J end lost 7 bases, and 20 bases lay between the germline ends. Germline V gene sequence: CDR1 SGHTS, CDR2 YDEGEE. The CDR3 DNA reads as TGTGCCAGCAGCCTATCGGCAGGGAAAGAGAGTGGCTACACCTTC. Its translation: CASSLSAGKESGYTF. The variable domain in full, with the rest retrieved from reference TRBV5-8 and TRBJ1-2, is EAGVTQSPTHLIKTRGQQATLRCSPISGHTSVYWYQQALGLGLQFLLWYDEGEERNRGNFPPRFSGRQFPNYSSELNVNALELEDSALYLCASSLSAGKESGYTFGSGTRLTVV.

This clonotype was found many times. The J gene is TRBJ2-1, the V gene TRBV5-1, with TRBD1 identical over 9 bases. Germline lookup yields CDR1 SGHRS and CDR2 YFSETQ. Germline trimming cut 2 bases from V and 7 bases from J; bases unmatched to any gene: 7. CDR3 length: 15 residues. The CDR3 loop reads CASSLTGGAWNEQFF. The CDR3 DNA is TGCGCCAGCAGCTTAACAGGGGGCGCGTGGAATGAGCAGTTCTTC.

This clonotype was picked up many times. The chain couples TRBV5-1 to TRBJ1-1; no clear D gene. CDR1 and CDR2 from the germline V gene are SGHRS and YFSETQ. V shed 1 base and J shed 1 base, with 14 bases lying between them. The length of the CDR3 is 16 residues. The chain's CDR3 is CASSLTDPTQNTEAFF. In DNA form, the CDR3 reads TGCGCCAGCAGCTTGACCGATCCCACACAGAACACTGAAGCTTTCTTT.

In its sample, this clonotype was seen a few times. CDR3 sequence: CASSEARSISYNEQFF. Here the CDR3 DNA reads TGTGCCAGCAGTGAAGCAAGATCCATATCCTACAATGAGCAGTTCTTC. The V gene is TRBV6-1, the J gene TRBJ2-1; D is uncertain. Trimming pared 0 bases from V and 1 base from J, leaving 10 bases between. The germline gives CDR1 MNHNS, CDR2 SASEGT. The CDR3 consists of 16 residues.

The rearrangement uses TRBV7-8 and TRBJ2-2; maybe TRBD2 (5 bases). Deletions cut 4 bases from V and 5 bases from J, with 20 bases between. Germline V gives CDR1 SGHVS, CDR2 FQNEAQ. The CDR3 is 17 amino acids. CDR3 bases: TGTGCCAGCAGCTCCTTCGCCGGGAATCTGGGTACCGGGGAGCTGTTTTTT. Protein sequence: CASSSFAGNLGTGELFF.

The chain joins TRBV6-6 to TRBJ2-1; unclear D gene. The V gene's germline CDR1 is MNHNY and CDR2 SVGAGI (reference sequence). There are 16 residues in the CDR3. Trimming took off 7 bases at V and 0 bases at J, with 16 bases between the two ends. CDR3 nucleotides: TGTGCCAGCACCGGGCCCCGGGCTAGCTCCTACAATGAGCAGTTCTTC. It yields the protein CASTGPRASSYNEQFF.

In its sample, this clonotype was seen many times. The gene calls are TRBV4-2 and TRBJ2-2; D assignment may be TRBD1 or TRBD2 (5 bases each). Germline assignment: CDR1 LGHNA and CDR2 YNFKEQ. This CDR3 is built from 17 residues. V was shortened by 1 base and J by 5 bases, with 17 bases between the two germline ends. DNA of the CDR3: TGTGCCAGCAGCCAAGCTGGGGGTAGCCTGGGAACCGGGGAGCTGTTTTTT. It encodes CASSQAGGSLGTGELFF.

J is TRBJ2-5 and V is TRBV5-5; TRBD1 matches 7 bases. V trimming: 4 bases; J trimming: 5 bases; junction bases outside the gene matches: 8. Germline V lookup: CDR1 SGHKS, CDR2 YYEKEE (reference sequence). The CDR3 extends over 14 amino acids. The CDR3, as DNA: TGTGCCAGCAGCAAAGGGACAGTTTGGGAGACCCAGTACTTC. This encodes CASSKGTVWETQYF.

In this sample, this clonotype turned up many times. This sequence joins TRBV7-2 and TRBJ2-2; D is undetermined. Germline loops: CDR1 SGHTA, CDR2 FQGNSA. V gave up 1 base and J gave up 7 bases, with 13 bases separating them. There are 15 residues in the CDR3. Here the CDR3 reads CASSLDPPGIGELFF. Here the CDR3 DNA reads TGTGCCAGCAGCTTAGATCCCCCGGGCATCGGGGAGCTGTTTTTT. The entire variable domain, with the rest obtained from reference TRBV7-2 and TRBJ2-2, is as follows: GAGVSQSPSNKVTEKGKDVELRCDPISGHTALYWYRQSLGQGLEFLIYFQGNSAPDKSGLPSDRFSAERTGGSVSTLTIQRTQQEDSAVYLCASSLDPPGIGELFFGEGSRLTVL.

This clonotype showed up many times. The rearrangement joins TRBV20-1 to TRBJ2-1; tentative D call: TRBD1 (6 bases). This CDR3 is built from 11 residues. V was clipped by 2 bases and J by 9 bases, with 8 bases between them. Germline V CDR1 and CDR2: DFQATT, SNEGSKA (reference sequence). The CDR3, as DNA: TGCAGTGCTAGACCAGGGGTTGAGCAGTTCTTC. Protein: CSARPGVEQFF.

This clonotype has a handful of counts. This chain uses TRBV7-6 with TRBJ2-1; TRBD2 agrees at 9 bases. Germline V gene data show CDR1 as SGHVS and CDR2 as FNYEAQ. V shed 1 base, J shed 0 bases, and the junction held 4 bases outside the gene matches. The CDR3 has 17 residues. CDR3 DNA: TGTGCCAGCAGCTTAGAGCGGGGGGCGAGCTCCTACAATGAGCAGTTCTTC. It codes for CASSLERGASSYNEQFF.

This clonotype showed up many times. CDR3 sequence reads: CASSRDRGLTEAFF. The DNA of the CDR3 is TGTGCCAGCAGCCGCGACAGGGGGCTGACTGAAGCTTTCTTT. The chain carries TRBV3-1 and TRBJ1-1; the match to TRBD1 covers 10 bases. Unmatched junction bases numbered 4, after V lost 4 bases and J lost 5 bases. This CDR3 spans 14 amino acids. From germline, CDR1 is LGHDT and CDR2 YNNKEL (reference sequence).

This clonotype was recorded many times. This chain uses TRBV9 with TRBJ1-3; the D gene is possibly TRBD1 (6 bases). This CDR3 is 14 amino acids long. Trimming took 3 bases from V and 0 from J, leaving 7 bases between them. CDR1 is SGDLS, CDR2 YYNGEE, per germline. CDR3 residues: CASSARGSGNTIYF. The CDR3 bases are TGTGCCAGCAGCGCCAGGGGCTCTGGAAACACCATATATTTT.

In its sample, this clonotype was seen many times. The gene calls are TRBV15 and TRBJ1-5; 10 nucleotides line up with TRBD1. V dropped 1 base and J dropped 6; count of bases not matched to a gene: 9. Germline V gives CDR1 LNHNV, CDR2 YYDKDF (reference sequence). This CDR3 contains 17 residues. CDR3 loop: CATSRGSLGTGAQPQHF. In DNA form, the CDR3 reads TGTGCCACCAGCAGAGGATCCCTCGGGACAGGGGCTCAGCCCCAGCATTTT. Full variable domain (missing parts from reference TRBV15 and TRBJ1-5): DAMVIQNPRYQVTQFGKPVTLSCSQTLNHNVMYWYQQKSSQAPKLLFHYYDKDFNNEADTPDNFQSRRPNTSFCFLDIRSPGLGDTAMYLCATSRGSLGTGAQPQHFGDGTRLSIL.

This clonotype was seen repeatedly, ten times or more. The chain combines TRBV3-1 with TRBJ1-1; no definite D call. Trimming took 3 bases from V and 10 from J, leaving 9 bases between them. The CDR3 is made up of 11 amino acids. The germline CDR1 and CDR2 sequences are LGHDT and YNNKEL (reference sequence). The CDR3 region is CASSQEAGAFF. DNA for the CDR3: TGTGCCAGCAGCCAGGAGGCAGGAGCTTTCTTT. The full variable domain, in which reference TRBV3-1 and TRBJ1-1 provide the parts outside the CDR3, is DTAVSQTPKYLVTQMGNDKSIKCEQNLGHDTMYWYKQDSKKFLKIMFSYNNKELIINETVPNRFSPKSPDKAHLNLHINSLELGDSAVYFCASSQEAGAFFGQGTRLTVV.

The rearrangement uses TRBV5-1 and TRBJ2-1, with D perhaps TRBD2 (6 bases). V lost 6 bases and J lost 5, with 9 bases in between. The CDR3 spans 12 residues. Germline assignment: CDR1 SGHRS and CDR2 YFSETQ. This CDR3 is CASMWGDNEQFF. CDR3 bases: TGCGCCAGCATGTGGGGGGACAATGAGCAGTTCTTC.

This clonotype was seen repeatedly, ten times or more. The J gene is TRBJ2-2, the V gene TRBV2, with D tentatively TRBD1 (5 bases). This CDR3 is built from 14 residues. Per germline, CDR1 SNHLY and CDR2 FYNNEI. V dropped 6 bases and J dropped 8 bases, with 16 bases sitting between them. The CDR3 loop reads CASRSLWGEGELFF. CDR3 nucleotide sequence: TGTGCCAGCAGGTCGCTATGGGGCGAGGGGGAGCTGTTTTTT.

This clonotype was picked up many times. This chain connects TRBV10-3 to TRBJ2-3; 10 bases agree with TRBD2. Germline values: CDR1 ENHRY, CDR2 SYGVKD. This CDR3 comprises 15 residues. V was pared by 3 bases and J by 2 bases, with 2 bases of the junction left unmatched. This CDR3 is CAISEAGGLTDTQYF. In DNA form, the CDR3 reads TGTGCCATCAGTGAAGCGGGGGGGCTCACAGATACGCAGTATTTT.

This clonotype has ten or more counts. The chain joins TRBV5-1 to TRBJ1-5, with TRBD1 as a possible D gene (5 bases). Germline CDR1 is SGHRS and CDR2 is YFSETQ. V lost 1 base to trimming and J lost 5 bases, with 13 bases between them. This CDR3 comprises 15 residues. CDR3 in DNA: TGCGCCAGCAGCTTGCTGGGGGTCAAGGATCAGCCCCAGCATTTT. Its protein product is CASSLLGVKDQPQHF.

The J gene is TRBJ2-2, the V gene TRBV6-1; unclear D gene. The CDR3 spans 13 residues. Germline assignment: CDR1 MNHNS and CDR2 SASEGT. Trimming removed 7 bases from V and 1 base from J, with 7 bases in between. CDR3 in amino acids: CASNPVNTGELFF. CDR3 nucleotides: TGTGCCAGCAATCCCGTGAACACCGGGGAGCTGTTTTTT.

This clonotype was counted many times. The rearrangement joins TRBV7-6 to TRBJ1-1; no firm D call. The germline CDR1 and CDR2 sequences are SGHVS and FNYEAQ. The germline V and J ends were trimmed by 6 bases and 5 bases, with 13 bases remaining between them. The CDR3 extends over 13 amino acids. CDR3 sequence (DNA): TGTGCCAGCAGGAGGGATCTGGGGACTGAAGCTTTCTTT. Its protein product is CASRRDLGTEAFF.

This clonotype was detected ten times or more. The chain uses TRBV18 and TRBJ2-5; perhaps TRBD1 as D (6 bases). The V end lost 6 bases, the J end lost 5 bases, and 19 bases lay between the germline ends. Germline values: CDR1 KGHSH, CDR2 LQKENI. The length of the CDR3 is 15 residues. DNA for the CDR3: TGTGCCAGCTCCCTCACCTTGGGGGCGAGTGAGACCCAGTACTTC. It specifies CASSLTLGASETQYF.

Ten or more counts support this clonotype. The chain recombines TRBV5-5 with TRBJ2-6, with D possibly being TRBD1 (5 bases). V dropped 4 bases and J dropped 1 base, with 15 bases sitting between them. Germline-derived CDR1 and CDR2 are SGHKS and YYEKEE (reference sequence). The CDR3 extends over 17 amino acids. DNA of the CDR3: TGTGCCAGCAGCAATACACCAGGGCAGTCTGGGGCCAACGTCCTGACTTTC. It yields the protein CASSNTPGQSGANVLTF. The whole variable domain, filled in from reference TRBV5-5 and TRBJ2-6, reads DAGVTQSPTHLIKTRGQQVTLRCSPISGHKSVSWYQQVLGQGPQFIFQYYEKEERGRGNFPDRFSARQFPNYSSELNVNALLLGDSALYLCASSNTPGQSGANVLTFGAGSRLTVL.